The next 17 T cell receptor beta chains were all read from a single sample in a study of blood T cell repertoires in COVID-19. Using immunoSEQ multiplex PCR, the repertoire was profiled, and TCRdb retains in-frame clones only, with some absent. The table has roughly 110,000 clones, about 88% seen once. The sequenced sample was peripheral blood. The origin of the receptors is a woman aged 70-85 years who had recovered from COVID-19.

The chain uses TRBV5-4 and TRBJ2-7, with TRBD1 matching over 9 bases. Trimming at V came to 4 bases and at J to 5 bases, leaving 13 bases not matched to a gene. Germline lookup yields CDR1 SGHNT and CDR2 YYREEE (reference sequence). CDR3 length equals 16 residues. CDR3 coding DNA: TGTGCCAGCAGCACAACCCTCGGGACAGGGATCCACGAGCAGTACTTC. It is translated as CASSTTLGTGIHEQYF.

V usage is TRBV7-6 and J usage is TRBJ2-2; possible D gene TRBD2, 5 bases. Trimming left V 1 base short and J 6 bases short, with 9 bases between. Germline assignment: CDR1 SGHVS and CDR2 FNYEAQ. The CDR3 is 14 residues long. In nucleotides, the CDR3 is TGTGCCAGCAGCTTAGATCGGGGTCCCGGGGAGCTGTTTTTT. Translated, it gives CASSLDRGPGELFF.

V is TRBV6-6 and J is TRBJ2-7, with D unclear. CDR1 and CDR2 from the germline V gene are MNHNY and SVGAGI (reference sequence). CDR3 size: 12 residues. Trimming shortened V by 9 bases and J by 2 bases, and 11 bases separated the two germline ends. DNA of the CDR3: TGTGCCAGTCGTCGGGTGACCTACGAGCAGTACTTC. Translation: CASRRVTYEQYF.

The gene calls are TRBV6-6 and TRBJ2-5; 7 bases map to TRBD1. The CDR3 contains 14 residues. The V segment lost 5 bases and the J segment 5 bases; nucleotides outside the gene matches: 8. Germline CDR1 reads MNHNY; CDR2 reads SVGAGI (reference sequence). CDR3 nucleotide sequence: TGTGCCAGCAGTCCGCGACAGGGATTGGAGACCCAGTACTTC. As protein: CASSPRQGLETQYF.

V usage is TRBV6-7 and J usage is TRBJ2-2, with 8 positions matching TRBD1. TRBV6-7 is labeled an ORF, and its function is uncertain. The CDR3 totals 16 residues. Trimming cost V 1 base and J 5 bases; bases outside gene matches: 6. CDR3 sequence reads: CASSYFGQGLTGELFF. For the CDR3, the DNA is TGTGCCAGCAGTTACTTTGGACAGGGTCTAACCGGGGAGCTGTTTTTT.

This rearrangement joins TRBV6-2 or TRBV6-3 to TRBJ2-3, with 9 positions matching TRBD2. There are 15 residues in the CDR3. V shed 5 bases and J 2 bases; nucleotides not matched to a gene: 5. Germline V gene lookup returns CDR1 MNHEY and CDR2 SVGEGT. In DNA form, the CDR3 reads TGTGCCAGCAGTGGTAGCGGGGGTATCACAGATACGCAGTATTTT. Translating gives CASSGSGGITDTQYF.

V gene TRBV30 combines with J gene TRBJ1-4; tentative D call: TRBD1 (6 bases). The V gene lost 2 bases and the J gene lost 4 bases, with 17 bases spanning the gap. This CDR3 is built from 16 residues. Germline loops: CDR1 GTSNPN, CDR2 SVGIG (reference sequence). CDR3 loop: CAWSRGLRGINEKLFF. The CDR3 nucleotides read TGTGCCTGGAGTCGGGGTCTAAGGGGGATTAATGAAAAACTGTTTTTT.

This sequence joins TRBV7-8 and TRBJ2-2, with TRBD2 identical over 11 bases. The V segment lost 2 bases and the J segment 5 bases; nucleotides outside the gene matches: 4. The CDR3 extends over 16 amino acids. Germline CDR1 SGHVS, CDR2 FQNEAQ. The CDR3 is CASSLLSGRGTGELFF. CDR3 DNA sequence: TGTGCCAGCAGCTTACTTAGCGGGAGGGGGACCGGGGAGCTGTTTTTT.

This chain uses TRBV4-2 with TRBJ2-1, with D tentatively TRBD2 (5 bases). The germline V gene encodes CDR1 LGHNA and CDR2 YNFKEQ. V lost 6 bases and J 4 bases, leaving 13 bases between the germline ends. This CDR3 spans 14 amino acids. Written as DNA, the CDR3 is TGTGCCAGCAGTAGGCGGGCTACGTACAATGAGCAGTTCTTC. This gives the protein CASSRRATYNEQFF.

The rearrangement links TRBV5-1 to TRBJ2-1, with D possibly matching TRBD2 (5 bases). CDR1 SGHRS and CDR2 YFSETQ come from the germline V gene. V shed 0 bases and J shed 9 bases, with 13 bases lying between them. There are 14 residues in the CDR3. In DNA, the CDR3 is TGCGCCAGCAGCTTGGGTCGAGTAGAGGGTGAGCAGTTCTTC. Protein: CASSLGRVEGEQFF.

The rearrangement uses TRBV5-1 and TRBJ2-2; 9 nucleotides match TRBD2. With 4 bases clipped from V and 1 base from J, the junction kept 5 bases outside the gene matches. The germline V gene encodes CDR1 SGHRS and CDR2 YFSETQ. The CDR3 is 16 amino acids. CDR3 protein: CASSPRLAENTGELFF. The CDR3 DNA reads as TGCGCCAGCAGCCCGCGACTAGCGGAGAACACCGGGGAGCTGTTTTTT.

The J gene is TRBJ2-1, the V gene TRBV6-2 or TRBV6-3, with 8 bases matching TRBD2. From germline, CDR1 is MNHEY and CDR2 SVGEGT. Trimming cost V 5 bases and J 7 bases; bases outside gene matches: 10. CDR3 length: 15 amino acids. This chain's CDR3 is CASSPGGGFWNEQFF. CDR3 DNA: TGTGCCAGCAGTCCGGGGGGGGGCTTTTGGAATGAGCAGTTCTTC.

The chain joins TRBV12-3 or TRBV12-4 to TRBJ1-1; possibly TRBD1 for D (5 bases). V lost 7 bases to trimming and J lost 4 bases, with 13 bases between them. This CDR3 comprises 13 residues. CDR3 region: CASTQIRGTEAFF. The CDR3 coding sequence is TGTGCCAGCACCCAGATAAGGGGCACTGAAGCTTTCTTT.

This clone has a handful of counts. V usage is TRBV3-1 (or the pseudogene TRBV3-2) and J usage is TRBJ1-4; a possible D gene is TRBD1 (6 bases). The germline gives CDR1 LGHDT, CDR2 YNNKEL (reference sequence). This CDR3 contains 14 residues. V lost 3 bases and J 8 bases, leaving 13 bases between the germline ends. The chain's CDR3 is CASSHRSGDEKLFF. The CDR3 nucleotides are TGTGCCAGCAGCCACCGGTCAGGGGACGAAAAACTGTTTTTT.

This chain links TRBV7-2 with TRBJ2-7, with D maybe TRBD2 (6 bases). Germline CDR1 and CDR2: SGHTA and FQGNSA. This CDR3 region has 14 residues. V was cut by 5 bases and J by 4 bases, with 15 bases left in between. CDR3 bases: TGTGCCAGCAGCCCGTGGAGGGGCTGGTACGAGCAGTACTTC. It is translated as CASSPWRGWYEQYF.

This rearrangement joins TRBV7-2 to TRBJ2-4; D perhaps matches TRBD1 (6 bases). This CDR3 comprises 16 residues. V dropped 1 base and J dropped 6 bases, with 16 bases sitting between them. Looked up from germline, CDR1 is SGHTA and CDR2 is FQGNSA. The CDR3 nucleotides are TGTGCCAGCAGCTTAGGAGGGCCAGGGGCTGGAAACATTCAGTACTTC. The encoded protein is CASSLGGPGAGNIQYF. The full variable domain, with the rest looked up from reference TRBV7-2 and TRBJ2-4, is GAGVSQSPSNKVTEKGKDVELRCDPISGHTALYWYRQSLGQGLEFLIYFQGNSAPDKSGLPSDRFSAERTGGSVSTLTIQRTQQEDSAVYLCASSLGGPGAGNIQYFGAGTRLSVL.

V is TRBV29-1 and J is TRBJ2-7, with TRBD1 matching 10 bases. The CDR3 loop spans 13 amino acids. The germline V gene has CDR1 SQVTM and CDR2 ANQGSEA. V was clipped by 8 bases and J by 5 bases; unmatched bases: 9. As DNA, the CDR3 is TGCAGCACCCGGGGACAGGGGATCCACGAGCAGTACTTC. This gives the protein CSTRGQGIHEQYF.